Presented here are 27 T cell receptor beta chains from one specimen sequenced in a study of metastatic and nonmetastatic thyroid tumors. TCRdb re-clonotyped the PCR reads via MiXCR. The sample records about 37,000 clones, 13% being singletons. There were no patients who had received any treatment before thyroid surgery. Sequenced input: blood. All receptors come from a female donor with papillary thyroid cancer or a benign thyroid nodule (not recorded which). Some clones in this sample may be carry-over from other donors' samples.

This clone was counted at least ten times. V is TRBV11-2 and J is TRBJ1-3, with no clear D. Trimming left V 2 bases short and J 0 bases short, with 8 bases between. Germline CDR1 SGHAT, CDR2 FQNNGV. This CDR3 region has 15 residues. In DNA form, the CDR3 reads TGTGCCAGCAGCTTACTGGCCTTCTCTGGAAACACCATATATTTT. Its protein is CASSLLAFSGNTIYF.

This clone was found many times. J is TRBJ2-3 and V is TRBV11-1; 7 nucleotides line up with TRBD1. Losses at the gene ends were 3 bases for V and 4 bases for J; bases not matched to a gene: 10. The CDR3 runs 16 residues. The germline gives CDR1 SGHAT, CDR2 FQDESV (reference sequence). CDR3 protein: CASSLETGRGADTQYF. In DNA form, the CDR3 reads TGTGCCAGCAGCTTGGAGACAGGGCGAGGTGCAGATACGCAGTATTTT. Full variable domain (remainder filled in from reference TRBV11-1 and TRBJ2-3): EAEVAQSPRYKITEKSQAVAFWCDPISGHATLYWYRQILGQGPELLVQFQDESVVDDSQLPKDRFSAERLKGVDSTLKIQPAELGDSAMYLCASSLETGRGADTQYFGPGTRLTVL.

There are many counts of this clone. The gene calls are TRBV20-1 and TRBJ2-1; weak D call: TRBD2 (6 bases). The CDR3 spans 13 residues. CDR1 and CDR2 (germline): DFQATT, SNEGSKA (reference sequence). Trimming removed 2 bases from V and 9 bases from J, with 14 bases in between. The CDR3 loop reads CSARYVLASEQFF. The CDR3 region has the DNA TGCAGTGCTAGATATGTCCTAGCGAGTGAGCAGTTCTTC.

This clone occurred many times. V is TRBV6-1 and J is TRBJ1-4; 7 positions match TRBD1. CDR1 and CDR2 from the germline V gene are MNHNS and SASEGT. J was trimmed by 4 bases and V by 7 bases; bases with no gene match: 9. The CDR3 consists of 15 residues. CDR3 amino acids: CASTDRDKGNEKLFF. CDR3 sequence (DNA): TGTGCCAGCACCGACAGGGATAAGGGTAATGAAAAACTGTTTTTT.

The genes are TRBV5-1 and TRBJ2-7; 7 nucleotides line up with TRBD2. Germline assignment: CDR1 SGHRS and CDR2 YFSETQ. CDR3 size: 16 residues. After removal of 4 bases from V and 3 bases from J, the junction contained 13 bases not matched to a gene. The DNA of the CDR3 is TGCGCCAGCAGCGCTGGGACTATCGGGAGCCTCTACGAGCAGTACTTC. This encodes CASSAGTIGSLYEQYF.

This clone was seen repeatedly, ten times or more. The V and J genes are TRBV15 and TRBJ2-3, with 8 positions matching TRBD1. The CDR3 contains 17 residues. Germline loops: CDR1 LNHNV, CDR2 YYDKDF (reference sequence). V lost 0 bases and J lost 2; bases outside the gene matches: 7. CDR3 nucleotide sequence: TGTGCCACCAGCAGAGATTCGGGGACAGGCTACACAGATACGCAGTATTTT. Protein product: CATSRDSGTGYTDTQYF.

This clone counts as medium-sized. This sequence joins TRBV28 and TRBJ2-1; no clear D gene. The CDR3 length is 14 residues. Trimming cost V 3 bases and J 6 bases, with 12 bases left between them. The germline gives CDR1 MDHEN, CDR2 SYDVKM. CDR3 amino acids: CASSFSDDSNEQFF. DNA of the CDR3: TGTGCCAGCAGTTTTTCGGACGACTCCAATGAGCAGTTCTTC.

This clone was seen repeatedly, ten times or more. The CDR3 here is CASSLTRGTNDNSPLHF. The CDR3 DNA follows: TGTGCCAGTAGCCTGACCCGTGGGACAAACGATAATTCACCCCTCCACTTT. V usage is TRBV19 and J usage is TRBJ1-6; possibly TRBD1 for D (6 bases). CDR1 and CDR2 from the germline V gene are LNHDA and SQIVND (reference sequence). The CDR3 totals 17 residues. Trimming pared 6 bases from V and 5 bases from J, leaving 20 bases between.

In its sample, this clone was seen many times. Distinct nucleotide sequences in the sample also encode this CDR3. This rearrangement joins TRBV30 to TRBJ1-5; D remains ambiguous. The ends were cut back, 2 bases at V and 0 bases at J, with 5 bases in the middle. The CDR3 is 13 residues long. Germline CDR1 reads GTSNPN; CDR2 reads SVGIG (reference sequence). The DNA for the CDR3 is TGTGCCTGGAGTCCTAGTAGCAATCAGCCCCAGCATTTT. It codes for CAWSPSSNQPQHF.

In its sample, this clone was seen many times. The chain couples TRBV28 to TRBJ1-1; 9 bases align to TRBD1. Trimming took 6 bases from V and 3 from J; bases not matched to a gene: 2. Germline V gives CDR1 MDHEN, CDR2 SYDVKM. This CDR3 has 13 amino acids. CDR3 amino acids: CASRDRGDTEAFF. DNA for the CDR3: TGTGCCAGCAGAGACAGGGGGGACACTGAAGCTTTCTTT. The variable domain in full, with the rest retrieved from reference TRBV28 and TRBJ1-1, is DVKVTQSSRYLVKRTGEKVFLECVQDMDHENMFWYRQDPGLGLRLIYFSYDVKMKEKGDIPEGYSVSREKKERFSLILESASTNQTSMYLCASRDRGDTEAFFGQGTRLTVV.

This clone was recorded at least ten times. CDR3 residues: CAWSPRRSDREVQTEAFF. CDR3 DNA: TGTGCCTGGAGTCCCCGGCGGTCGGACAGGGAGGTTCAAACTGAAGCTTTCTTT. V and J are TRBV30 and TRBJ1-1, with 8 bases fitting TRBD1. Germline CDR1 GTSNPN, CDR2 SVGIG (reference sequence). The junction had 19 bases not matched to a gene; V was cut back by 2 bases and J by 5 bases. The CDR3 consists of 18 residues.

There are many counts of this clone. The chain employs TRBV11-1 and TRBJ1-3, with a weak D call TRBD1 (5 bases). Trimming removed 3 bases from V and 7 bases from J, with 22 bases in between. There are 17 residues in the CDR3. The V gene's germline CDR1 is SGHAT and CDR2 FQDESV (reference sequence). The CDR3 loop reads CASSFGTQDGGANTIYF. In DNA, the CDR3 is TGTGCCAGCAGCTTCGGGACGCAGGATGGCGGGGCCAACACCATATATTTT.

This clone has at least ten counts. The junction and the germline gene differ at one end; a read error may be behind it. V gene TRBV20-1 combines with J gene TRBJ2-2; 7 nucleotides line up with TRBD1. The CDR3 is 13 amino acids. Germline V CDR1 and CDR2: DFQATT, SNEGSKA (reference sequence). The CDR3 reads CSARDRVDGELFF. CDR3 DNA sequence: TGCAGTGCCAGAGACAGGGTAGACGGGGAGCTGTTTTTT.

This clone was counted at least ten times. This may stem from a read error, because a much larger clone lies one nucleotide away. Other DNA sequences in this sample translate to the same CDR3. The chain combines TRBV28 with TRBJ2-1; 13 bases line up with TRBD2. Germline CDR1 is MDHEN and CDR2 is SYDVKM. The J segment lost 9 bases and the V segment lost 5 bases, leaving 4 bases of the junction unmatched. The CDR3 totals 14 residues. The CDR3 here is CASSVLAGGGEQFF. The CDR3 nucleotides read TGTGCCAGCAGTGTACTAGCGGGAGGGGGTGAGCAGTTCTTC.

This clone occurred many times. The chain employs TRBV12-3 or TRBV12-4 and TRBJ1-2; perhaps TRBD1 as D (5 bases). This CDR3 comprises 13 residues. V dropped 3 bases and J dropped 4 bases, with 9 bases sitting between them. The CDR3 DNA is TGTGCCAGCAGTTTGACAGCAGCCTATGGCTACACCTTC. This encodes CASSLTAAYGYTF.

Worth noting for this clone: Germline is not matched at one junction end, which may reflect a read error. This chain joins TRBV6-9 and TRBJ2-2, with unresolved D. The V gene's germline CDR1 is MNHGY and CDR2 SVAAGI. The CDR3 loop spans 14 amino acids. DNA of the CDR3: TGTGTCAGCAGTTACACTGGGGAAATCGGGGAGCTGTTTTTT. Its translation is CVSSYTGEIGELFF.

Many counts were recorded for this clone. This sequence joins TRBV3-1 and TRBJ2-3; 11 bases are shared with TRBD2. Unmatched junction bases numbered 4, after V lost 3 bases and J lost 2 bases. Germline V lookup: CDR1 LGHDT, CDR2 YNNKEL (reference sequence). CDR3 size: 16 residues. The CDR3 DNA follows: TGTGCCAGCAGCCAGATACTAGCGGGGGACACAGATACGCAGTATTTT. Amino acid sequence: CASSQILAGDTDTQYF.

Ten or more counts support this clone. The chain combines TRBV18 with TRBJ1-1; maybe TRBD1 (5 bases). The CDR3 spans 15 residues. In germline, CDR1 is KGHSH, CDR2 LQKENI. Between the trimmed V and J ends, which lost 2 bases and 1 base, there was a span of 11 bases. The CDR3, as DNA: TGTGCCAGCTCACCATTTCGGGGGGAGAACACTGAAGCTTTCTTT. Amino acids: CASSPFRGENTEAFF. Full variable domain (rest looked up from reference TRBV18 and TRBJ1-1): NAGVMQNPRHLVRRRGQEARLRCSPMKGHSHVYWYRQLPEEGLKFMVYLQKENIIDESGMPKERFSAEFPKEGPSILRIQQVVRGDSAAYFCASSPFRGENTEAFFGQGTRLTVV.

This clone was picked up many times. The chain recombines TRBV6-1 with TRBJ2-7; tentative D call: TRBD1 (6 bases). Between the trimmed V and J ends, which lost 6 bases and 4 bases, there was a span of 16 bases. Germline-derived CDR1 and CDR2 are MNHNS and SASEGT. This CDR3 contains 14 residues. CDR3: CASRPPGQGYEQYF. CDR3 sequence (DNA): TGTGCCAGCAGACCTCCGGGACAAGGTTACGAGCAGTACTTC.

This clone was detected many times. At the DNA level, this CDR3 is encoded by other sequences in the same sample as well. CDR3 coding DNA: TGTGCCAGCAGCCCCGGGACTAGCGAGACCCAGTACTTC. Translated, it gives CASSPGTSETQYF. The rearrangement links TRBV9 to TRBJ2-5; 9 bases align to TRBD2. The J segment lost 5 bases and the V segment lost 4 bases, leaving 3 bases of the junction unmatched. The CDR3 totals 13 residues. Looked up from germline, CDR1 is SGDLS and CDR2 is YYNGEE. The complete variable domain, with remaining parts taken from reference TRBV9 and TRBJ2-5, reads DSGVTQTPKHLITATGQRVTLRCSPRSGDLSVYWYQQSLDQGLQFLIQYYNGEERAKGNILERFSAQQFPDLHSELNLSSLELGDSALYFCASSPGTSETQYFGPGTRLLVL.

The J gene is TRBJ2-1, the V gene TRBV27, with D maybe TRBD2 (5 bases). Trimming cost V 2 bases and J 2 bases, with 13 bases left between them. The CDR3 is 16 amino acids. Germline V lookup: CDR1 MNHEY, CDR2 SMNVEV (reference sequence). The CDR3 loop is CASSLMRDGAYNEQFF. The DNA for the CDR3 is TGTGCCAGCAGTTTAATGAGGGATGGAGCCTACAATGAGCAGTTCTTC.

This clone occurred many times. J is TRBJ1-1 and V is TRBV5-1; D call uncertain. Looked up from germline, CDR1 is SGHRS and CDR2 is YFSETQ. The CDR3 sequence is 14 residues long. The V and J ends lost 4 bases and 1 base respectively, with 11 bases between them. This chain's CDR3 is CASSPNPGNTEAFF. Here the CDR3 DNA reads TGCGCCAGCAGCCCAAATCCGGGGAACACTGAAGCTTTCTTT.

This clone was seen repeatedly, ten times or more. At the DNA level, this CDR3 is encoded by other sequences in the same sample as well. The V gene is TRBV7-8, the J gene TRBJ1-2, with 9 bases identical to TRBD1. The CDR3 covers 14 residues. Germline CDR1 is SGHVS and CDR2 is FQNEAQ. With V trimmed by 6 bases and J by 6 bases, 8 bases remained unmatched. The CDR3 region is CASRFPGQGDGYTF. The DNA of the CDR3 is TGTGCCAGCAGATTTCCGGGACAGGGAGATGGCTACACCTTC.

The sample holds many counts of this clone. This chain uses TRBV24-1 with TRBJ2-3; D remains unclear. Germline CDR1 reads KGHDR; CDR2 reads SFDVKD. V shed 6 bases and J shed 0 bases, with 15 bases lying between them. The CDR3 runs 16 residues. Written as DNA, the CDR3 is TGTGCCACCAGTCCTCCGTATGGCGCTAGCACAGATACGCAGTATTTT. It encodes CATSPPYGASTDTQYF.

Ten or more counts support this clone. This rearrangement joins TRBV27 to TRBJ2-5; no clear D. The CDR3 loop spans 11 amino acids. CDR1 and CDR2 from the germline V gene are MNHEY and SMNVEV (reference sequence). V lost 2 bases and J lost 4, with 2 bases in between. CDR3 nucleotide sequence: TGTGCCAGCAGTTTAGGAGAGACCCAGTACTTC. It specifies CASSLGETQYF.

This clone has at least ten counts. The gene calls are TRBV11-2 and TRBJ2-1; 7 nucleotides line up with TRBD2. Germline lookup yields CDR1 SGHAT and CDR2 FQNNGV. CDR3 length equals 17 residues. Trimming at V came to 4 bases and at J to 1 base, leaving 10 bases not matched to a gene. The CDR3 DNA is TGTGCCAGCAGCTCCCGGGGGAGGGTACAATCCTACAATGAGCAGTTCTTC. Its protein product is CASSSRGRVQSYNEQFF.

This clone was detected many times. Other DNA variants within this sample encode the same CDR3. The CDR3: CATSREGGNSPLHF. The CDR3 DNA reads TGTGCCACCAGCAGAGAGGGAGGCAATTCACCCCTCCACTTT. This chain connects TRBV15 to TRBJ1-6, with D unclear. From germline, CDR1 is LNHNV and CDR2 YYDKDF (reference sequence). The V end lost 0 bases, the J end lost 7 bases, and 7 bases lay between the germline ends. The CDR3 loop spans 14 amino acids.